This record looks at one TCR beta chain sequence and its context. The data belong to a study of early T cells in non-severe SARS-CoV-2 infection. Study overall: It was bulk RNA from unsorted whole blood that was sequenced, and the chains were unpaired.

Molecules of cDNA were individually given unique molecular identifiers that were attached to them. TCRdb re-called the 5' RACE reads through MiXCR, storing one row per CDR3 protein. The table includes 69,000 or so distinct CDR3 sequences, roughly a tenth detected once. CDR3 length: 11 residues. The V end was cut by 10 bases, the J end by 6 bases, with 12 bases between. CDR1 is LNHDA, CDR2 SQIVND, per germline (reference sequence). This receptor was identified in an adult who was a healthcare worker with PCR-confirmed SARS-CoV-2 infection or an uninfected control (not recorded which). The sequenced material came from whole blood. The chain employs TRBV19 and TRBJ2-5, with a tentative D call TRBD2 (5 bases). CDR3 sequence reads: CATETGKTQYF. The CDR3 coding sequence is TGTGCCACCGAAACGGGAAAGACCCAGTACTTC.